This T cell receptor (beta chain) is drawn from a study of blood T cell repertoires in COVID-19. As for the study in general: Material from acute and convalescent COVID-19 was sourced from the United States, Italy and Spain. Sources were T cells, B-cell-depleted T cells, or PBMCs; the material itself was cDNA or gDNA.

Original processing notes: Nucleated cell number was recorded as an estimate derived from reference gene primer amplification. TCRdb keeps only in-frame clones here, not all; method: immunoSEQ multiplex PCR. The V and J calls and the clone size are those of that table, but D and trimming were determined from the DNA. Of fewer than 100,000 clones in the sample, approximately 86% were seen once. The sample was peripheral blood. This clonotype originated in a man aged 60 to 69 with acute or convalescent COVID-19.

CDR3 DNA: TGTGCCAGTAGGCACAGGGCGTCTTTAAACACTGAAGCTTTCTTT. Translated, it gives CASRHRASLNTEAFF. This chain links TRBV19 with TRBJ1-1; TRBD1 might be the D (6 bases). The germline gives CDR1 LNHDA, CDR2 SQIVND (reference sequence). Trimming removed 6 bases from V and 2 bases from J, with 16 bases in between. CDR3 size: 15 residues. Drawing the rest from reference TRBV19 and TRBJ1-1, the complete variable domain is DGGITQSPKYLFRKEGQNVTLSCEQNLNHDAMYWYRQDPGQGLRLIYYSQIVNDFQKGDIAEGYSVSREKKESFPLTVTSAQKNPTAFYLCASRHRASLNTEAFFGQGTRLTVV.